This TCR beta chain stems from a study of blood T cell repertoires in COVID-19. This clone was counted ten times or more. V shed 2 bases, J shed 5 bases, and the junction held 4 bases outside the gene matches. In germline, CDR1 is SGHRS, CDR2 YFSETQ. This CDR3 has 15 residues. Original data processing: Estimation of nucleated cell counts was performed using reference gene primer amplification. Only in-frame clones appear in the TCRdb table, and some are missing; sequencing was by immunoSEQ multiplex PCR. That table gives V, J and clone size, and the DNA gave D and trimming. The repertoire holds over 250,000 clones, with about nine tenths as singletons.

The sequence was obtained from a woman aged 25 to 39 with COVID-19, enrolled during active disease. The rearrangement uses TRBV5-1 and TRBJ2-1; 10 bases are a match to TRBD2. Sequencing was performed on peripheral blood. The CDR3 nucleotides read TGCGCCAGCAGCTTCCTAGCGGGGGTCAACAATGAGCAGTTCTTC. It specifies CASSFLAGVNNEQFF.